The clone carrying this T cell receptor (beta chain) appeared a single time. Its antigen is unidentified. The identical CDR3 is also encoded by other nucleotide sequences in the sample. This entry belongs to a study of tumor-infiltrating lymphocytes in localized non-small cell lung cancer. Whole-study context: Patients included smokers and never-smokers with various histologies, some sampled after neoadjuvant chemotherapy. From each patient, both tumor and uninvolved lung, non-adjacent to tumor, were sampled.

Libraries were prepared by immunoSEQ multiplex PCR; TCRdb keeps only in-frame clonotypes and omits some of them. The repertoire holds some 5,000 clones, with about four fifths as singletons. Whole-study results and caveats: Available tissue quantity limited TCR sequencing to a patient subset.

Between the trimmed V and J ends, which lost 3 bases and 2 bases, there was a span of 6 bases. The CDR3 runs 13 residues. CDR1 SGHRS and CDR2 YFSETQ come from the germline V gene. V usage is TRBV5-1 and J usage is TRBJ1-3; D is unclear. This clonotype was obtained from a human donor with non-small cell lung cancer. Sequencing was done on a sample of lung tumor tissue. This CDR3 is CASSSTTGNTIYF. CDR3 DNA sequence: TGCGCCAGCAGCTCGACCACTGGAAACACCATATATTTT. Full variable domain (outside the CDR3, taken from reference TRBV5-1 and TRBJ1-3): KAGVTQTPRYLIKTRGQQVTLSCSPISGHRSVSWYQQTPGQGLQFLFEYFSETQRNKGNFPGRFSGRQFSNSRSEMNVSTLELGDSALYLCASSSTTGNTIYFGEGSWLTVV.